Listed below are T cell receptor beta chains from one sample, sequenced in a study of blood T cell repertoires in COVID-19. Clones were read by immunoSEQ multiplex PCR, and TCRdb kept only the in-frame ones, dropping some. The repertoire consists of approximately 180,000 clones, with around 87% occurring once and the leading ten covering around 2.7%. Sample: peripheral blood. Receptors originate from a man in his forties with active or convalescent COVID-19. CDR3s include the opening cysteine and the closing phenylalanine or tryptophan. A D gene is named only where the DNA matches it firmly. Size is stated for part of the rows, as once, few or many counts, or as a class when the clone is expanded.

j_gene,d_gene,v_gene,abundance,CDR3nt,CDR3aa
TRBJ2-2,.,TRBV6-2/TRBV6-3,.,TGTGCCAGCAGTTACCGGATAGGGGGGAACACCGGGGAGCTGTTTTTT,CASSYRIGGNTGELFF
TRBJ2-3,TRBD2,TRBV5-4,once,TGTGCCAGCAGCATCCAACTAGCGGGGGGGACAGATACGCAGTATTTT,CASSIQLAGGTDTQYF
TRBJ2-3,TRBD1,TRBV11-2,.,TGTGCCAGCAACCCGATGACAGGGGGCTTAGCAGATACGCAGTATTTT,CASNPMTGGLADTQYF
TRBJ1-1,.,TRBV30,.,TGTGCCTGGTCAAACACTGAAGCTTTCTTT,CAWSNTEAFF
TRBJ2-1,TRBD1,TRBV19,.,TGTGCCAGTAGTATTACAGGGGGCGGTCAGGGTGAGCAGTTCTTC,CASSITGGGQGEQFF
TRBJ2-5,TRBD2,TRBV9,.,TGTGCCAGCAGCGCAACTAGCGGGGGGGTTCAAGAGACCCAGTACTTC,CASSATSGGVQETQYF
TRBJ1-3,.,TRBV28,.,TGTGCCAGCAGTTTACAGGGCTCTGGAAACACCATATATTTT,CASSLQGSGNTIYF
TRBJ2-5,TRBD2,TRBV6-2/TRBV6-3,.,TGTGCCAGCAGTTACGCTAGCGGGACCCAGTACTTC,CASSYASGTQYF
TRBJ2-1,TRBD2,TRBV15,once,TGTGCCACCCGTAGCGGGGTAAACTACAATGAGCAGTTCTTC,CATRSGVNYNEQFF
TRBJ1-5,TRBD1,TRBV28,.,TGTGCCAGCAGCCCCACAGGGGGCGGACGGAATCAGCCCCAGCATTTT,CASSPTGGGRNQPQHF
TRBJ2-1,TRBD1,TRBV7-2,.,TGTGCCAGCAGCTTTTATAGTAATCCGGGACAGGGCTCCTACAATGAGCAGTTCTTC,CASSFYSNPGQGSYNEQFF
TRBJ2-5,.,TRBV27,.,TGTGCCAGCAGTTTTCGACCGGGGGAGACCCAGTACTTC,CASSFRPGETQYF
TRBJ2-7,.,TRBV6-2/TRBV6-3,.,TGTGCCAGCAGTCCGGAGCATCTGGGCGAGCAGTACTTC,CASSPEHLGEQYF
TRBJ1-6,.,TRBV28,.,TGTGCCAGCCGGGATCAAGGATATAATTCACTCCTCCACTTT,CASRDQGYNSLLHF
TRBJ2-7,.,TRBV12-3/TRBV12-4,.,TGTGCCAGCAGTTTGGCAGGGCCGTACGAGCAGTACTTC,CASSLAGPYEQYF
TRBJ1-1,TRBD1,TRBV7-9,.,TGTGCCAGCAGCCACAACAGGGGAACTGAAGCTTTCTTT,CASSHNRGTEAFF
TRBJ2-7,TRBD1,TRBV5-6,.,TGTGCCAGCAGCTCCCGGGACAGAGGGGCCTACGAGCAGTACTTC,CASSSRDRGAYEQYF
TRBJ1-1,.,TRBV6-5,.,TGTGCCAGCAATAGCGGGGCTGAAGCTTTCTTT,CASNSGAEAFF
TRBJ2-3,.,TRBV28,.,TGTGCCAGCACCCCGGGGGGCGTCGGGGCAGATACGCAGTATTTT,CASTPGGVGADTQYF
TRBJ1-2,TRBD1,TRBV10-3,.,TGTGCCATCAGTGAGCGGGGACAGGGGTATGGCTACACCTTC,CAISERGQGYGYTF
TRBJ1-1,.,TRBV4-3,.,TGCGCCAGCAGCCAAGATCGTTCAGGGGCAGATACTGAAGCTTTCTTT,CASSQDRSGADTEAFF
TRBJ2-7,TRBD1,TRBV7-9,.,TGTGCCAGCAGTCCTTATAAGGGACAGGGATTATACGAGCAGTACTTC,CASSPYKGQGLYEQYF